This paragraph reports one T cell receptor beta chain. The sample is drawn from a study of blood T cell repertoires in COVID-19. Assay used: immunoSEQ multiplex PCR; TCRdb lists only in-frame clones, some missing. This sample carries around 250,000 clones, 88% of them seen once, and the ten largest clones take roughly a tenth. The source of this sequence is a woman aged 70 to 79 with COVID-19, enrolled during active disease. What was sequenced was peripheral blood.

CDR3 DNA: TGTGCCAGCACTATCGTTGGTCAGCCCCAGCATTTT. It translates to CASTIVGQPQHF. V usage is TRBV28 and J usage is TRBJ1-5; D remains ambiguous. The CDR3 spans 12 residues. The germline V gene has CDR1 MDHEN and CDR2 SYDVKM. V was cut by 7 bases and J by 6 bases, with 10 bases left in between.